This T cell receptor beta chain was found in a study of T cell responses to AZD1222 COVID-19 vaccine. Here immunoSEQ multiplex PCR was the method, and the copy in TCRdb shows in-frame clones only, minus some. The sample has around 140,000 clones, more than 85% seen once. The source was peripheral blood, collected 28 days after the second AZD1222 dose. The receptor comes from an adult who received the AZD1222 COVID-19 vaccine.

The CDR3 loop reads CASSENRDRVHTQYF. In DNA, the CDR3 is TGTGCCAGCAGCGAGAACCGGGACAGGGTCCATACGCAGTATTTT. The chain is built from TRBV5-4 and TRBJ2-3, with 9 bases that match TRBD1. CDR3 length: 15 residues. Germline assignment: CDR1 SGHNT and CDR2 YYREEE (reference sequence). The V and J ends lost 4 bases and 7 bases, in that order; junction bases with no gene match: 10.